This TCR beta chain was found in a study of T cells after yellow fever vaccination. Study-wide background: For low cell numbers, libraries were made with SMART-Seq v4 Ultra Low Input.

Points from the study as a whole: Clonotypes appearing in both CD4 and CD8 compartments existed, and their share was small. Weaker overall, the secondary response nonetheless peaked faster (day 5 versus 15).

In its sample, this clonotype was seen a few times. Antigen: not known. The 5'RACE template-switching step produced TCR cDNA and added a universal primer site and UMIs. Using its own MiXCR run on the 5' RACE reads, TCRdb lists one record per CDR3 protein. The sample has some 350,000 distinct CDR3 sequences, around a tenth seen once. The germline gives CDR1 SGHNT, CDR2 YYREEE (reference sequence). This CDR3 is built from 13 residues. Trimming cost V 1 base and J 3 bases, with 8 bases left between them. Sequenced material: PBMCs, taken on the day of the first yellow fever vaccination. J is TRBJ2-7 and V is TRBV5-4; D may be TRBD1 (6 bases). The origin of this receptor is a man aged 18 to 29 who received the YFV17D yellow fever vaccine. CDR3: CASSLIGGYEQYV. CDR3 DNA: TGTGCCAGCAGCTTGATAGGGGGCTACGAGCAGTACGTC.